A single sample is the source of the 20 T cell receptor beta chains below, sequenced in a study of patients with pleural tuberculosis. TCRdb re-analysed the reads in MiXCR, keeping a single row per CDR3 protein. The repertoire holds 29,000 or so distinct CDR3 sequences, with 18% as singletons. Source material: peripheral blood. The source is a human donor with pleural tuberculosis.

This clonotype was seen many times. The chain links TRBV7-8 to TRBJ2-1; 7 bases agree with TRBD1. The CDR3 is 16 residues long. CDR1 and CDR2 from the germline V gene are SGHVS and FQNEAQ. With 2 bases clipped from V and 0 bases from J, the junction kept 4 bases outside the gene matches. In DNA, the CDR3 is TGTGCCAGCAGCTTAACCGGGACAGCCTCCTACAATGAGCAGTTCTTC. Its translation is CASSLTGTASYNEQFF.

At least ten counts were recorded for this clonotype. The chain carries TRBV7-2 and TRBJ1-1; 10 positions agree with TRBD1. Germline CDR1 is SGHTA and CDR2 is FQGNSA. Trimming cost V 4 bases and J 5 bases; bases outside gene matches: 4. The CDR3 length is 14 residues. Written as DNA, the CDR3 is TGTGCCAGCAGCTCGGACAGGGGGGAGACTGAAGCTTTCTTT. Its protein is CASSSDRGETEAFF.

This clonotype occurred many times. The chain employs TRBV29-1 and TRBJ1-4; a possible D gene is TRBD1 (6 bases). Trimming pared 8 bases from V and 7 bases from J, leaving 17 bases between. Germline CDR1 SQVTM, CDR2 ANQGSEA. The CDR3 runs 13 residues. The CDR3 nucleotides are TGCAGCACAACAGGCAAGGGGGGTGAAAAACTGTTTTTT. Its protein product is CSTTGKGGEKLFF.

This clonotype is categorized as medium-sized. The chain has TRBV25-1 and TRBJ1-1; 9 bases fit TRBD1. The CDR3 is 15 residues long. Looked up from germline, CDR1 is MGHDK and CDR2 is SYGVNS. V shed 3 bases and J 5 bases; nucleotides not matched to a gene: 7. CDR3 nucleotide sequence: TGTGCCAGCAGTGAGCTCGGACAGGGGTCGACTGAAGCTTTCTTT. Amino acids: CASSELGQGSTEAFF.

This clonotype was found many times. The J gene is TRBJ1-5, the V gene TRBV30; no clear D. Trimming removed 0 bases from V and 0 bases from J, with 12 bases in between. There are 16 residues in the CDR3. Germline CDR1 reads GTSNPN; CDR2 reads SVGIG (reference sequence). The DNA of the CDR3 is TGTGCCTGGAGTGTCGGGAGTGGGAATAGCAATCAGCCCCAGCATTTT. It yields the protein CAWSVGSGNSNQPQHF.

This clonotype was seen ten or more times. The chain links TRBV29-1 to TRBJ1-1, with a possible D match to TRBD1 (5 bases). The CDR3 sequence is 12 residues long. Trimming took 8 bases from V and 0 from J, leaving 10 bases between them. Germline V CDR1 and CDR2: SQVTM, ANQGSEA. CDR3 nucleotide sequence: TGCAGCCCCGGGGGGATGAACACTGAAGCTTTCTTT. Its protein is CSPGGMNTEAFF.

This clonotype was seen repeatedly, ten times or more. The rearrangement links TRBV19 to TRBJ2-5; maybe TRBD2 (6 bases). The V end lost 8 bases, the J end lost 3 bases, and 13 bases lay between the germline ends. From germline, CDR1 is LNHDA and CDR2 SQIVND (reference sequence). The CDR3 covers 13 residues. CDR3: CASRGTTKETQYF. Here the CDR3 DNA reads TGTGCCAGTCGCGGGACCACAAAAGAGACCCAGTACTTC. The variable domain in full, with the rest retrieved from reference TRBV19 and TRBJ2-5, is DGGITQSPKYLFRKEGQNVTLSCEQNLNHDAMYWYRQDPGQGLRLIYYSQIVNDFQKGDIAEGYSVSREKKESFPLTVTSAQKNPTAFYLCASRGTTKETQYFGPGTRLLVL.

Notes on this clonotype: At one end, the junction sequence differs from germline, possibly due to a read error. This rearrangement joins TRBV18 to TRBJ2-2; D remains ambiguous. The V gene's germline CDR1 is KGHSH and CDR2 LQKENI. CDR3 length: 16 amino acids. The CDR3 sequence: CTSSPWQNANTGELFF. The CDR3 bases are TGTACCAGCTCACCATGGCAGAATGCGAACACCGGGGAGCTGTTTTTT.

This chain connects TRBV12-3 or TRBV12-4 to TRBJ2-7, with 7 bases identical to TRBD2. The CDR3 has 15 residues. J gave up 2 bases and V 6 bases, and 10 bases lay outside the gene matches. CDR3: CASSSPSGVTYEQYF. CDR3 nucleotides: TGTGCCAGCAGCTCCCCCAGCGGGGTGACCTACGAGCAGTACTTC.

This clonotype was counted at least ten times. V gene TRBV20-1 combines with J gene TRBJ2-7; no firm D call. The V gene lost 1 base and the J gene lost 0 bases, with 7 bases spanning the gap. CDR1 DFQATT and CDR2 SNEGSKA come from the germline V gene (reference sequence). CDR3 size: 13 residues. CDR3 nucleotides: TGCAGTGCTAGAGTGGGTAGCTCCTACGAGCAGTACTTC. This codes for CSARVGSSYEQYF.

By share of the sample, this clonotype is medium-sized (0.01 to 0.1%). The chain carries TRBV28 and TRBJ1-5; 8 bases agree with TRBD1. The CDR3 runs to 13 residues. In germline, CDR1 is MDHEN, CDR2 SYDVKM. V gave up 8 bases and J gave up 6 bases; unmatched junction bases: 6. The CDR3 nucleotides are TGTGCCAGCTGTGACAGGGGAGGTCAGCCCCAGCATTTT. Encoded protein: CASCDRGGQPQHF.

This clonotype was counted at least ten times. The chain has TRBV24-1 and TRBJ2-1; 15 bases are a match to TRBD2. Germline-derived CDR1 and CDR2 are KGHDR and SFDVKD. There are 16 residues in the CDR3. Trimming at V came to 3 bases and at J to 7 bases, leaving 3 bases not matched to a gene. The CDR3 sequence: CATSDPGLAGGNEQFF. In DNA form, the CDR3 reads TGTGCCACCAGTGATCCCGGACTAGCGGGGGGGAATGAGCAGTTCTTC.

Concerning this clonotype: No conserved phenylalanine or tryptophan ends this CDR3, so it is likely a read error. The chain recombines TRBV4-3 with TRBJ2-5; D uncertain. This CDR3 comprises 15 residues. The germline V and J ends were trimmed by 3 bases and 2 bases, with 13 bases remaining between them. The germline V gene has CDR1 LGHNA and CDR2 YSLEER. The CDR3 is CASSQNIGSQETQYL. The CDR3 nucleotides read TGCGCCAGCAGCCAGAATATAGGATCTCAAGAGACCCAGTACCTC.

This clonotype came up many times. This chain joins TRBV20-1 and TRBJ1-2; 12 nucleotides line up with TRBD1. The germline CDR1 and CDR2 sequences are DFQATT and SNEGSKA (reference sequence). This CDR3 region has 15 residues. After removal of 0 bases from V and 8 bases from J, the junction contained 7 bases not matched to a gene. The CDR3 DNA reads TGCAGTGCTAGAGATCAGGGACAGGGGGCTGGGGGCTACACCTTC. Its protein is CSARDQGQGAGGYTF.

At least ten counts were recorded for this clonotype. The chain combines TRBV19 with TRBJ1-1; D may be TRBD1 (5 bases). Trimming pared 7 bases from V and 4 bases from J, leaving 10 bases between. The CDR3 has 12 residues. The germline V gene encodes CDR1 LNHDA and CDR2 SQIVND (reference sequence). CDR3 nucleotides: TGTGCCAGTAAGGGGAAGCGCACTGAAGCTTTCTTT. Translation gives CASKGKRTEAFF.

This clonotype was counted ten times or more. The DNA for the CDR3 is TGCGCCAGCAGCCCCCGGGGAGCTGGAACTGAAGCTTTCTTT. It is translated as CASSPRGAGTEAFF. This chain links TRBV5-1 with TRBJ1-1; D is uncertain. The CDR3 is 14 residues long. Between the trimmed V and J ends, which lost 4 bases and 5 bases, there was a span of 15 bases. Germline lookup yields CDR1 SGHRS and CDR2 YFSETQ.

The sample holds many counts of this clonotype. The chain employs TRBV28 and TRBJ2-7; D might be TRBD2 (5 bases). CDR1 is MDHEN and CDR2 is SYDVKM in the germline V gene. CDR3 size: 15 residues. Deletions cut 3 bases from V and 3 bases from J, with 15 bases between. DNA of the CDR3: TGTGCCAGCAGTTTCTTTGGGAGAAGTGTCTACGAGCAGTACTTC. As protein: CASSFFGRSVYEQYF.

This clonotype was counted ten times or more. This rearrangement joins TRBV12-3 or TRBV12-4 to TRBJ2-1; possibly TRBD2 for D (6 bases). The CDR3 loop spans 12 amino acids. Between the trimmed V and J ends, which lost 5 bases and 7 bases, there was a span of 9 bases. CDR3: CASSPRENEQFF. The CDR3 region has the DNA TGTGCCAGCAGTCCCCGGGAGAATGAGCAGTTCTTC.

This clonotype appeared many times. The CDR3 is CASSQSRPTDTEAFF. For the CDR3, the DNA is TGTGCCAGCAGCCAATCTCGGCCCACGGACACTGAAGCTTTCTTT. V gene TRBV16 combines with J gene TRBJ1-1; D is unclear. The CDR3 totals 15 residues. V was cut by 0 bases and J by 3 bases, with 11 bases left in between. CDR1 is KGHSY and CDR2 is FQNENV in the germline V gene.

In its sample, this clonotype was seen many times. This chain connects TRBV12-3 or TRBV12-4 to TRBJ2-7, with D possibly TRBD2 on 6 matching bases. This CDR3 is built from 13 residues. The ends were cut back, 6 bases at V and 2 bases at J, with 11 bases in the middle. Written as DNA, the CDR3 is TGTGCCAGCAGCCTGGGAGGTACCTACGAGCAGTACTTC. This translates into CASSLGGTYEQYF.